This paragraph covers one T cell receptor (beta chain) sequence. Its target is unknown. TCRdb used MiXCR to reprocess the 5' RACE reads, holding one entry per CDR3 protein. The sample holds approximately 490,000 distinct CDR3 sequences, about a fifth seen once. The CDR3 spans 14 residues. Trimming took off 4 bases at V and 4 bases at J, with 10 bases between the two ends. Germline values: CDR1 SGHVS, CDR2 FQNEAQ. This sample is drawn from a study of identical twins. Study-level points and caveats: The degree of excess twin sharing was weaker in beta out-of-frame sequences. Among monozygotic twins, out-of-frame TCR alpha sharing exceeded what models predicted.

These data are also associated with another study on yellow fever vaccine responses in identical twins.

This TCR was sampled from a woman aged 18 to 35 in good health. Material: CD4+ T cells sorted from blood. The chain joins TRBV7-8 to TRBJ1-4; D unresolved. The CDR3 reads CASSWTEFNEKLFF. CDR3 DNA sequence: TGTGCCAGCAGCTGGACCGAGTTTAATGAAAAACTGTTTTTT. Looking up the rest from reference TRBV7-8 and TRBJ1-4 gives the full variable domain: GAGVSQSPRYKVAKRGQDVALRCDPISGHVSLFWYQQALGQGPEFLTYFQNEAQLDKSGLPSDRFFAERPEGSVSTLKIQRTQQEDSAVYLCASSWTEFNEKLFFGSGTQLSVL.